Here is one T cell receptor beta chain with its context. The antigen is unknown. Sequencing of the DNA from cultured CD4+ T cells was carried out with the Oncomine TCR Beta short-read assay. TCRdb used MiXCR to reprocess the PCR reads, holding one entry per CDR3 protein. The sample holds 10,000 to 15,000 distinct CDR3 sequences, about 76% seen once. Treatment given: roughly 10-day PBMC culture with coronavirus spike peptide pools or control peptides (ViraFEST assay). The CDR3 is 14 residues long. The V end lost 5 bases, the J end lost 12 bases, and 17 bases lay between the germline ends. CDR1 is LNHDA, CDR2 SQIVND, per germline (reference sequence). This entry belongs to a study of vaccination and CD4 T cells after COVID-19. Study details: Nasal swab PCR had detected SARS-CoV-2 in convalescent patients, about 9 mild and one severe. Each enrolled participant received a two-dose regimen of either BNT162b2 or mRNA-1273 vaccine.

J is TRBJ2-6 and V is TRBV19, with D perhaps TRBD1 or TRBD2 (5 bases each). The clonotype originates from a human donor who had recovered from COVID-19. Material: CD4+ T cells from blood, cultured in vitro. The CDR3 nucleotides read TGTGCCAGTAGTCCTGGGGACGGTCCCTCCGTCCTGACTTTC. The encoded protein is CASSPGDGPSVLTF.